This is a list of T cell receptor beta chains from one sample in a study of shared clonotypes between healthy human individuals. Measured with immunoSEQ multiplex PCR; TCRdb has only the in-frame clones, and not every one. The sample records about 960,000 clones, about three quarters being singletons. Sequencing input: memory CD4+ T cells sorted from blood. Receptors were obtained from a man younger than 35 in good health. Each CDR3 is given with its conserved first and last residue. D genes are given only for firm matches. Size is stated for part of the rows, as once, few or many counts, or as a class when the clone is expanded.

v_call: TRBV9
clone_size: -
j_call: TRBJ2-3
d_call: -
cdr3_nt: TGTGCCAGCAGCGTAGGAGGCACGAACACAGATACGCAGTATTTT
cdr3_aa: CASSVGGTNTDTQYF

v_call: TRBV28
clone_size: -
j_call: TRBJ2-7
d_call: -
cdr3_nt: TGTGCCAGCTCTAGTCTGGGGCAGGGGAACTCCGAGCAGTACTTC
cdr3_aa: CASSSLGQGNSEQYF

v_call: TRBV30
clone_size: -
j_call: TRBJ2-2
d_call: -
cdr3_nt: TGTGCCTGGGTTCCGGGACATGCGAACACCGGGGAGCTGTTTTTT
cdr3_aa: CAWVPGHANTGELFF

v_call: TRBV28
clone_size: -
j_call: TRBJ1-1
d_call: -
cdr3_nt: TGTGCCAGCACCCTAACTCCGGACACTGAAGCTTTCTTT
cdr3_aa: CASTLTPDTEAFF

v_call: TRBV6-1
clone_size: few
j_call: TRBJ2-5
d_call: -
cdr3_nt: TGTGCCAGCAACCGGGACTCGCAAGAGACCCAGTACTTC
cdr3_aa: CASNRDSQETQYF

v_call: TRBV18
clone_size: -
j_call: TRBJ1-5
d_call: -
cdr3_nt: TGTGCCAGCTCACGAGGGGATCAGCCCCAGCATTTT
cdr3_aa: CASSRGDQPQHF

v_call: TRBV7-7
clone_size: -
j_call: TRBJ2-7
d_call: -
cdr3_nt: TGTGCTAGCAGCGACAGCTTGAGCTCCTACGAGCAGTACTTC
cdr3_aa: CASSDSLSSYEQYF

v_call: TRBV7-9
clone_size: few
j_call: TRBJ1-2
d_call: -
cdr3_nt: TGTGCCGGAGCAGGGGTTACTAACTATGGCTACACCTTC
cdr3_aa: CAGAGVTNYGYTF

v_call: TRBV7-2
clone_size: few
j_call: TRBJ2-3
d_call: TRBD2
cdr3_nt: TGTGCCAGCAGCTTAGACGGGAGGGCTGGAGATACGCAGTATTTT
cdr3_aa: CASSLDGRAGDTQYF

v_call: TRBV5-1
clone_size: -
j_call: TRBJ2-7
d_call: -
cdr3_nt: TGCGCCAGCAGCTTGGGGCCAGGGAGTATATACGAGCAGTACTTC
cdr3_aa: CASSLGPGSIYEQYF

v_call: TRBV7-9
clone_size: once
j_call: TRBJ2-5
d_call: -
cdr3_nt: TGTGCCAGCGGGTACGAGACCCAGTACTTC
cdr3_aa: CASGYETQYF

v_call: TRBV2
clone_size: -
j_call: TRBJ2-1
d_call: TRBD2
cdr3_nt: TGTGCCAGCAGTGGAGTGCTAGCGGGTGGGGATGAGCAGTTCTTC
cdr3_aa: CASSGVLAGGDEQFF

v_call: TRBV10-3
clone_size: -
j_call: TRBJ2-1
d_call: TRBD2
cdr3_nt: TGTGCCATCAGTGAGTCGGCTAGCGGGAAAGGGAATGAGCAGTTCTTC
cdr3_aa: CAISESASGKGNEQFF

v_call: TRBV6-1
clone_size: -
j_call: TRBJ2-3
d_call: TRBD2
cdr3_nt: TGTGCCAGCAGTGAACAGCGGGGGGGCACAGATACGCAGTATTTT
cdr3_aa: CASSEQRGGTDTQYF

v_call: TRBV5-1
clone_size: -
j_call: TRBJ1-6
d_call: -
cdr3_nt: TGCGCCAGCAGAGCTCCAGGGACCGCTGTAAATTCACCCCTCCACTTT
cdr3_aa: CASRAPGTAVNSPLHF

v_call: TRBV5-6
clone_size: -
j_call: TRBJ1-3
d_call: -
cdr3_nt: TGTGCCAGCAGCTTGATGAGCGGGGATAGCTCTGGAAACACCATATATTTT
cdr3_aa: CASSLMSGDSSGNTIYF

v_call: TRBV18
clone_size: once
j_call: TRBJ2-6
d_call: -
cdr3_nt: TGTGCCACCTACAACTCTGGGGCCAACGTCCTGACTTTC
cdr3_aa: CATYNSGANVLTF

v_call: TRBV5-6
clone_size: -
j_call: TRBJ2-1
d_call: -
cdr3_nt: TGTGCCAGCAGCGTGCCATCGGGGGAGCAGTTCTTC
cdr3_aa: CASSVPSGEQFF

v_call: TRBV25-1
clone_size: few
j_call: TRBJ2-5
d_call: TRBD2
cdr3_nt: TGTGCCAGCAGTGGGGGACTAGCGGGAGTTCAGGAGACCCAGTACTTC
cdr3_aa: CASSGGLAGVQETQYF

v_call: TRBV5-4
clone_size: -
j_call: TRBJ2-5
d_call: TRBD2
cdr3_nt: TGTGCCAGCAGCACAGGGACTAGCCTTTCGCAGACCCAGTACTTC
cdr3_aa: CASSTGTSLSQTQYF

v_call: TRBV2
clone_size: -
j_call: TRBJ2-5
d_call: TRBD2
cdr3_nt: TGTGCCACCAGACCGGGACTAACTCAAGAGACCCAGTACTTC
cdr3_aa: CATRPGLTQETQYF

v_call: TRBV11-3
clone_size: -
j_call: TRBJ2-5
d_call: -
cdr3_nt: TGTGCCAGCAGCTCCCGGTCTAAACAAGAGACCCAGTACTTC
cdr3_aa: CASSSRSKQETQYF

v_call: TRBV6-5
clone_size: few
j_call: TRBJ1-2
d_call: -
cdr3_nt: TGTGCCAGCAGTCCCCAGGGCCTGGAGTGGGGCTACACCTTC
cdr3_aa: CASSPQGLEWGYTF

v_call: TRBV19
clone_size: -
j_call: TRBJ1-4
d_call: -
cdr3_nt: TGTGCCAGTAGTAGGCCGCCGGCTAATGAAAAACTGTTTTTT
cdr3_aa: CASSRPPANEKLFF

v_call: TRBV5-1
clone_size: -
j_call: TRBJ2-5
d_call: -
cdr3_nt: TGCGCCAGCAAAAGGAACAGGGGGGGACAAGAGACCCAGTACTTC
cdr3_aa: CASKRNRGGQETQYF

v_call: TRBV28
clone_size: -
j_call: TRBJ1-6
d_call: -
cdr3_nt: TGTGCCAGCAGCCCTACGGGGCTTCGGGCCCTCCACTTT
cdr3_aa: CASSPTGLRALHF

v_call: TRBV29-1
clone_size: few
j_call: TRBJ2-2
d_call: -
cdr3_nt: TGCAGCGTTGGAAAACAGGCCGGGGAGCTGTTTTTT
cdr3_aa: CSVGKQAGELFF

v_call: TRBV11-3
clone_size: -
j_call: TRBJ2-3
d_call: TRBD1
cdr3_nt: TGTGCCAGCAGCTTAGCCGGCCAGGGGGCTTCGCAGTATTTT
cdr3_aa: CASSLAGQGASQYF

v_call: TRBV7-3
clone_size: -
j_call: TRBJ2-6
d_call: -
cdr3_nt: TGTGCCAGCAGCGGTTCCCGCTCTGGGGCCAACGTCCTGACTTTC
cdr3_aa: CASSGSRSGANVLTF

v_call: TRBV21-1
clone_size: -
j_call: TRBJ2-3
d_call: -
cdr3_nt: TGTGCCAGCAGCAAAGGGACGGGACTAGCGAAAGATACGCAGTATTTT
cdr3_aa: CASSKGTGLAKDTQYF

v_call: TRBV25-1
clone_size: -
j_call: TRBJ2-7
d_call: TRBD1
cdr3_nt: TGTGCCAGCAGAAGACAGGGGGAGCAGTACTTC
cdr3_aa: CASRRQGEQYF

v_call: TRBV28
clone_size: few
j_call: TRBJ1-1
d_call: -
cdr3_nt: TGTGCCAGTTTCCTTCATGCGGACACTGAAGCTTTCTTT
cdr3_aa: CASFLHADTEAFF

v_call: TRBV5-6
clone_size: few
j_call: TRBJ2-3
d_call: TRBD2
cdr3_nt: TGTGCCAGCAGCTTTCGACTAGCCTCAGATACGCAGTATTTT
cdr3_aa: CASSFRLASDTQYF

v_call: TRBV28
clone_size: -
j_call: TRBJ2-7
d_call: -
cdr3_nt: TGTGCCATCCAAAACCCCCGGACAGTCGAGCAGTACTTC
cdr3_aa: CAIQNPRTVEQYF

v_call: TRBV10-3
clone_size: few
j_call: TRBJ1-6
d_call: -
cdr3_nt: TGTGCCATCAGTGCGGCCGGGGCGGCTAATTCACCCCTCCACTTT
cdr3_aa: CAISAAGAANSPLHF

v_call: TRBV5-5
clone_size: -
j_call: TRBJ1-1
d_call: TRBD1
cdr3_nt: TGTGCCAGCAGCTCCGGGACAGGGACGAACACTGAAGCTTTCTTT
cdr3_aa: CASSSGTGTNTEAFF

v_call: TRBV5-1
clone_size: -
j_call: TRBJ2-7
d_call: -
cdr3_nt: TGCGCCAGCAGCCTCCGGGGAGAGCACGAGCAGTACTTC
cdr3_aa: CASSLRGEHEQYF

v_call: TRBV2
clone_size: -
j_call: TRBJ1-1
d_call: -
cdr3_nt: TGTGCCAGCAGTGAAGCTACAACGGTAGGAACTGAAGCTTTCTTT
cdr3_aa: CASSEATTVGTEAFF

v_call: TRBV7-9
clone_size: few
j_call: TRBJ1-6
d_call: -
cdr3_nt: TGTGCCAGCAGCTTAGATAACACCTGGCGTGAGAATTCACCCCTCCACTTT
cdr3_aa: CASSLDNTWRENSPLHF

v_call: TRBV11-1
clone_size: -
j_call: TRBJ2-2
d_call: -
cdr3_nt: TGTGCCAGCAGCCCGCCTAAGGGAAGCGGGGAGCTGTTTTTT
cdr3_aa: CASSPPKGSGELFF

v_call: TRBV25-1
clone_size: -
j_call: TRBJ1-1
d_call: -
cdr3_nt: TGTGCCAGCACCCGGGGGGGGGCTGAAGCTTTCTTT
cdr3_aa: CASTRGGAEAFF

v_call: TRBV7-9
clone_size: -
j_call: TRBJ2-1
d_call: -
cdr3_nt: TGTGCCAGCACCGGGACTCTTACCTACAATGAGCAGTTCTTC
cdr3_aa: CASTGTLTYNEQFF